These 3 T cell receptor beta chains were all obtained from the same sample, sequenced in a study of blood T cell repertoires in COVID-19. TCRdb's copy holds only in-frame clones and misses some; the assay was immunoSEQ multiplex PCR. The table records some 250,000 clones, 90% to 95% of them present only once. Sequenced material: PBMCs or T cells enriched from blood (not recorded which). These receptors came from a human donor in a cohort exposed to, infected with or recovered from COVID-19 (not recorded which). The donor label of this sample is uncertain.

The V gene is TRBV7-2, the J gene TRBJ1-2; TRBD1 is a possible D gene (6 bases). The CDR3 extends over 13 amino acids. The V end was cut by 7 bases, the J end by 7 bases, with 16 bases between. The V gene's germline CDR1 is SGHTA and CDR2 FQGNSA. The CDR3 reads CASTPQGIGGYTF. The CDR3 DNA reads TGTGCCAGCACCCCCCAGGGGATTGGTGGCTACACCTTC.

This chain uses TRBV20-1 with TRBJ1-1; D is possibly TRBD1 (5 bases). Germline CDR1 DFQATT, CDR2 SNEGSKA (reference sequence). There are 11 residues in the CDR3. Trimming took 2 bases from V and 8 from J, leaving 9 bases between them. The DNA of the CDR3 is TGCAGTGCTAGAAGACAGTCCGAAGCTTTCTTT. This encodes CSARRQSEAFF.

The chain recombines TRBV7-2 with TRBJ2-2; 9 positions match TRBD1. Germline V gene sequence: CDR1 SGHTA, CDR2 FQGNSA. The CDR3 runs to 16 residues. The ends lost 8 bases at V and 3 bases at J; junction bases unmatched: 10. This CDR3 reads CASSPRGTGYTGELFF. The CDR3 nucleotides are TGTGCCAGCTCTCCCAGGGGGACAGGGTACACCGGGGAGCTGTTTTTT.